The entry below describes one T cell receptor beta chain. Its antigen is unidentified. This sample was included in a study of T cells in Graves' hyperthyroidism and ophthalmopathy. Losses at the gene ends were 3 bases for V and 5 bases for J; bases not matched to a gene: 5. The germline CDR1 and CDR2 sequences are SGHAT and FQDESV (reference sequence). This CDR3 spans 14 amino acids. The study's findings and limits: Ophthalmopathy, as predicted by the model, came a median about seven months after the prediction.

Using RNA transcripts as the source, TCR beta CDR3 regions were amplified. In the first-round RT-PCR of the TCR CDR3, the HTBI primer set was used. In TCRdb, the multiplex PCR reads were re-called with MiXCR into one record per CDR3 protein. The sample lists 250,000 or so distinct CDR3 sequences; approximately 14% were seen once. Sequences were obtained from blood. The TCR was taken from a woman between 45 and 60 years old with Graves' hyperthyroidism that later progressed to Graves' ophthalmopathy. The rearrangement uses TRBV11-1 and TRBJ2-7; 9 bases align to TRBD2. CDR3 loop: CASSLPSGTHEQYF. The CDR3 bases are TGTGCCAGCAGCTTGCCTAGCGGGACCCACGAGCAGTACTTC. The full variable domain, its missing parts supplied by reference TRBV11-1 and TRBJ2-7, is EAEVAQSPRYKITEKSQAVAFWCDPISGHATLYWYRQILGQGPELLVQFQDESVVDDSQLPKDRFSAERLKGVDSTLKIQPAELGDSAMYLCASSLPSGTHEQYFGPGTRLTVT.